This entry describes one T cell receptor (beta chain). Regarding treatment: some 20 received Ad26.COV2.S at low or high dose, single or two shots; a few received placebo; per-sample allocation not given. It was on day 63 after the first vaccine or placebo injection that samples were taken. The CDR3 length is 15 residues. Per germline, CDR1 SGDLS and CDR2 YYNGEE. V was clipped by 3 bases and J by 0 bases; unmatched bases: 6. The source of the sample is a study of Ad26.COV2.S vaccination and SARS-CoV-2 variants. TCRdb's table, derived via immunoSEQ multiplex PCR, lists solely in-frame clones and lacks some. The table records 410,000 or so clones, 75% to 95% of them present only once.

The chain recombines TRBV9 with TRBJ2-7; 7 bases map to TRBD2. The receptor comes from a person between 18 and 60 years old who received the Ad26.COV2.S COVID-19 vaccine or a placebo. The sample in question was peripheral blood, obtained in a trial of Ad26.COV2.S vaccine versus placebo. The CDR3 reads CASSAKPGGSYEQYF. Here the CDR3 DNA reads TGTGCCAGCAGCGCCAAGCCGGGGGGCTCCTACGAGCAGTACTTC.